This TCR beta chain derives from a study of blood T cells in healthy people across ages. Study outcomes and limitations: Roughly linearly, TCR beta diversity per million T cells fell as age increased. Strong correlation existed between TCR beta diversity and naive T cell percentage.

Healthy Caucasians from Russia aged about 6 to 100 served as donors. Concerning this clonotype itself: Its antigen is currently unknown.

A sample-barcoded 5' primer and a J-beta primer mix were used in a second PCR of roughly 7 to 12 cycles. TCRdb re-called the 5' RACE reads with MiXCR, one entry per CDR3 protein. The sample holds around 1,900,000 distinct CDR3 sequences, approximately 39% seen once. The sequenced sample consisted of blood. This TCR was recovered from a human donor in good health.

CDR3 loop: CASSPGQLGRAFF. The CDR3 DNA sequence: TGTGCCAGCAGTCCTGGACAGTTGGGACGGGCTTTCTTT. The V and J genes are TRBV25-1 and TRBJ1-1; D might be TRBD1 (6 bases). V shed 5 bases and J shed 11 bases, with 18 bases lying between them. The CDR3 is 13 amino acids. Germline loops: CDR1 MGHDK, CDR2 SYGVNS.